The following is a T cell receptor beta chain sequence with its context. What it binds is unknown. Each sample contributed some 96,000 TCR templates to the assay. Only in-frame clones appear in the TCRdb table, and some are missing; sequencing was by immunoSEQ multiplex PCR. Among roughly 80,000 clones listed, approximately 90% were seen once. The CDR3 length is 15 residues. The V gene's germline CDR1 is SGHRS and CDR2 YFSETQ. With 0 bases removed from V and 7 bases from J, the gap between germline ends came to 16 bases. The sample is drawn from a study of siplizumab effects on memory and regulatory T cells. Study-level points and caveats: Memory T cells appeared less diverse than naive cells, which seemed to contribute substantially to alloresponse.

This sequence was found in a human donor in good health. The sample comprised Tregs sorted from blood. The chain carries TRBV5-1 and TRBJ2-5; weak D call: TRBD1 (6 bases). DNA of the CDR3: TGCGCCAGCAGCTTGGATGGACAGCGTGGGGGGACCCAGTACTTC. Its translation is CASSLDGQRGGTQYF.